This TCR beta chain was retrieved from a study of CD8 T cells in Susac syndrome. The CDR3 is 13 amino acids. Per germline, CDR1 LNHDA and CDR2 SQIVND (reference sequence). V lost 5 bases, J lost 8 bases, and 8 bases stayed unmatched. Reverse transcription of about 0.45 to 1 ug RNA was performed with random hexamers. Each CDR3 protein is one row after TCRdb ran MiXCR on the immunoSEQ multiplex PCR reads. The table shows 250,000 to 350,000 distinct CDR3 sequences, with about 91% occurring only once. The clonotype was recovered from a human donor with multiple sclerosis. Sequenced sample: CD4+ T cells from PBMCs. V gene TRBV19 combines with J gene TRBJ1-2; 7 positions match TRBD1. The CDR3 spells CASSEGAQSGYTF. The DNA of the CDR3 is TGTGCCAGTAGTGAGGGGGCGCAGTCCGGCTACACCTTC.